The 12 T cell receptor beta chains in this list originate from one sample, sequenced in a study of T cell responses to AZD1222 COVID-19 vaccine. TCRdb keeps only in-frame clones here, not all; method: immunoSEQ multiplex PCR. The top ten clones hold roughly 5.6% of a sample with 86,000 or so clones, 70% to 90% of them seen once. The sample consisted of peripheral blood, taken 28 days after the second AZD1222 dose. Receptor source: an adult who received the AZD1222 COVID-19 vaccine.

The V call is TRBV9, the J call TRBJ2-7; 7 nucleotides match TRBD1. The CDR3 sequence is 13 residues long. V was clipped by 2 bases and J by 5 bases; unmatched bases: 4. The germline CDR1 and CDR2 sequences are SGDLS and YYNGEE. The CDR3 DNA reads TGTGCCAGCAGCGTGACAGGGTCCCACGAGCAGTACTTC. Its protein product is CASSVTGSHEQYF.

The CDR3 nucleotides are TGTGCCAGCAGCCCCGAATCTGGGTCCACCGGGGAGCTGTTTTTT. Protein: CASSPESGSTGELFF. The chain uses TRBV4-2 and TRBJ2-2; no reliable D call. Trimming took 4 bases from V and 4 from J, leaving 13 bases between them. Per germline, CDR1 LGHNA and CDR2 YNFKEQ. The CDR3 is 15 amino acids.

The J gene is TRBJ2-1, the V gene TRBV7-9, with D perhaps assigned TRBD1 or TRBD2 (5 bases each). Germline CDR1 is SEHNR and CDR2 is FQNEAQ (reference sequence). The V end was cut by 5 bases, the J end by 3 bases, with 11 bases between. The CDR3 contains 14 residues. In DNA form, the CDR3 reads TGTGCCAGCAGCCCCGGGACCCTCTACAATGAGCAGTTCTTC. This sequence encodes CASSPGTLYNEQFF.

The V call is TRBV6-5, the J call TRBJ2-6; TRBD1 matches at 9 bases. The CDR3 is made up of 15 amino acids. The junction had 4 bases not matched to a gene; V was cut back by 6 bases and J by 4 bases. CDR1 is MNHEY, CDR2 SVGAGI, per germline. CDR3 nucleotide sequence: TGTGCCAGCAGCACAGGGGGCGCCGGGGCCAACGTCCTGACTTTC. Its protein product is CASSTGGAGANVLTF.

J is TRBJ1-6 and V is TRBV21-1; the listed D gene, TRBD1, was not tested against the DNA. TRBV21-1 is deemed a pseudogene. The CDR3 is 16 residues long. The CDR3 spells CASSKFRGRVGSPLHF. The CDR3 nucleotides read TGTGCCAGCAGCAAGTTCAGGGGCCGAGTCGGTTCACCCCTCCACTTT.

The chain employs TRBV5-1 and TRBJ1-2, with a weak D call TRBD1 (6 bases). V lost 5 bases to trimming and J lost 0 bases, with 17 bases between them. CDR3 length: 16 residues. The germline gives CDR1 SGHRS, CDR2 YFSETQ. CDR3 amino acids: CASRFNQGHPNYGYTF. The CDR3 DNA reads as TGCGCCAGCAGGTTTAATCAGGGACATCCTAACTATGGCTACACCTTC.

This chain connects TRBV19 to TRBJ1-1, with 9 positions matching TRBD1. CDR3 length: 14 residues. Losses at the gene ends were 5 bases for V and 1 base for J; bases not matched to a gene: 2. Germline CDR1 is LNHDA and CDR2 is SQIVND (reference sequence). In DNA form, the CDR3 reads TGTGCCAGTAGTCGGACAGGGGAGAACACTGAAGCTTTCTTT. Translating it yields CASSRTGENTEAFF.

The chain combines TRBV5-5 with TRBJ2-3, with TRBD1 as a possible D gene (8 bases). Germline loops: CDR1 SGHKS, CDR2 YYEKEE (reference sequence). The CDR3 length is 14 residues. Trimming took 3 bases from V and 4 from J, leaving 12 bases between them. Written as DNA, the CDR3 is TGTGCCAGCAGCTGGACAGGGAGGGCAGATACGCAGTATTTT. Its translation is CASSWTGRADTQYF.

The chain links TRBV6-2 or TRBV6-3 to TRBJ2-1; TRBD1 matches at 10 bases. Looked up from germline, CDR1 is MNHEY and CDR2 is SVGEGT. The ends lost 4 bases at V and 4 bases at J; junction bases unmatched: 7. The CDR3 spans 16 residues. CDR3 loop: CASSSRWTGGYNEQFF. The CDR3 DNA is TGTGCCAGCAGTTCCAGGTGGACAGGGGGTTACAATGAGCAGTTCTTC.

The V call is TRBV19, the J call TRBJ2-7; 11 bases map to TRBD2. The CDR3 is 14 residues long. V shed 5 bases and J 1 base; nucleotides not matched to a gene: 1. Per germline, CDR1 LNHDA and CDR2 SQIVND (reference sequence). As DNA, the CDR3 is TGTGCCAGTAGTCCTAGCGGGGGGTCCTACGAGCAGTACTTC. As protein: CASSPSGGSYEQYF.

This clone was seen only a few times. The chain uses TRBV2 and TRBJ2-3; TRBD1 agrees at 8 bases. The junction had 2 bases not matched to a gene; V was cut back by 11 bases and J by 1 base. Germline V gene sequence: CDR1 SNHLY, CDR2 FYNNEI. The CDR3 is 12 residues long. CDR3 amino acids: CAQGAGTDTQYF. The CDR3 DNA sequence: TGTGCCCAGGGGGCGGGCACAGATACGCAGTATTTT.

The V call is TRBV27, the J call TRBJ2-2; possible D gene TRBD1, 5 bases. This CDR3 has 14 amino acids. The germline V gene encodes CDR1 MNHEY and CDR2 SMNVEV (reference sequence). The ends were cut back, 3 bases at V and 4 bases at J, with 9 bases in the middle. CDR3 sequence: CASSLGQGTGELFF. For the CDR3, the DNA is TGTGCCAGCAGTTTGGGGCAGGGCACCGGGGAGCTGTTTTTT.